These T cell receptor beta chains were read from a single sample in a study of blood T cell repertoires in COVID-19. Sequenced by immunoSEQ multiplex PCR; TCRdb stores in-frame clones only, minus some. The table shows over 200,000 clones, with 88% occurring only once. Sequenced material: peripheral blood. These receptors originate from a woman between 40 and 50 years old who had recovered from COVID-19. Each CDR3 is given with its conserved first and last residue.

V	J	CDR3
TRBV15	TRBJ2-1	CATSRDRGLEQFF
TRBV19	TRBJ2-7	CASSMGGTGPYEQYF
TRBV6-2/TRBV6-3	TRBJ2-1	CASSYGPGREGPEQFF
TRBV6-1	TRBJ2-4	CASSEPGLAKNIQYF
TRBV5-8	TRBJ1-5	CASSGRGNQPQHF
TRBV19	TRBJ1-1	CASSPLGTGGIGDTEAFF
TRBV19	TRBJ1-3	CASSAGALGNTIYF
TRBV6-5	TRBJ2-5	CASRLTQETQYF
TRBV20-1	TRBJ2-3	CSAGGSDTQYF
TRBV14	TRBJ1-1	CASSRQGGNTEAFF
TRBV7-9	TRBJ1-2	CASSLRQGRDYGYTF
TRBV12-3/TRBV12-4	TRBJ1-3	CASSQTQGNTIYF
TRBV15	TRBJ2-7	CATSRVAEPPDEQYF
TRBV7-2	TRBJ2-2	CASSFGAGASRAGELFF
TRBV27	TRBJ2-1	CASSLSRTGSYNEQFF